This T cell receptor beta chain was sequenced for a study of blood T cell repertoires in COVID-19 (dated by TCRdb to 2020 to 2021). For the wider study: The collaborator samples originated in the United States, Italy and Spain and spanned the acute and convalescent phases of COVID-19. Nearly every sample came with metadata listing a de-identified subject ID, COVID-19 status, age in years and sex. Where available, HLA class I and class II types were obtained from metadata supplied by the sample provider rather than from assay-based typing. The samples were drawn from the first 160 participants of the ongoing ImmuneRACE study and from more than 1,000 subjects provided by 6 global collaborators. Subjects who had been exposed to COVID-19, were actively infected with it, or had recovered from it provided the deeply sampled blood TCRbeta repertoires that made up the dataset. The repertoires were made available in a free public database intended to serve as a resource for research on the immune response to SARS-CoV-2. The prospective study material was composed of cDNA or gDNA derived from T cells, B-cell-depleted T cells, or PBMCs. What the research found in general, with its limitations: The quantity of clinical and demographic metadata differed by source and by participant and was supplied without curation.

Points on this clone: It lacks a known antigen. Per-nucleotide qualities are absent, and no much larger clonotype sits a single base away.

TCRbeta CDR3 regions were amplified from genomic DNA using the immunoSEQ Assay, a bias-controlled multiplex PCR. The study's own analysis went as follows. Nucleated cell counts per sample were estimated from amplification of reference gene primers within the assay. Sequence reads were collapsed and filtered to measure the absolute abundance of every unique TCRbeta CDR3 rearrangement. For each sample, productive Simpson clonality was calculated by taking the square root of Simpson's diversity index across productive rearrangements. The immuneACCESS repertoire file appears here via TCRdb, limited to in-frame rearrangements. These files lack a portion of the clones; in checked studies, under half of the deficit traces to unresolved V genes, and the cause of the others is not known. The V and J calls and the clone size are those of that table, but D and trimming were determined from the DNA. This sample has under 250,000 clones in its table, and more than 75% of those were observed once. Of the sample, under 3.5% is held by the ten largest clones.

Another Seattle source contributed samples from volunteer blood donors who had recovered from COVID-19. The collaborating institutions used their own protocols to collect whole blood in K2EDTA tubes. For TCRbeta analysis, collaborator samples were shipped as frozen whole blood, as isolated PBMCs, or as DNA extracted from either sample type. In the germline V gene (reference sequence), CDR1 corresponds to MNHEY and CDR2 to SMNVEV. Clipping removes 5 bases from V and 5 bases from J, with 7 as the unmatched junction base count. Its CDR3 holds 16 amino acids, cysteine through phenylalanine. CDR3 DNA only is kept here, 48 bases in frame from base 1.

The receptor chain draws on TRBV27 and TRBJ2-3; TRBD2 aligns with 13 central bases. This clonotype originated in a man aged 50 or older who had recovered from COVID-19. Sequencing used peripheral blood. The nucleotide sequence reads TGTGCCAGCAGTACAGACAGGACTAGCGGGAGAGATACGCAGTATTTT. Its protein reads: CASSTDRTSGRDTQYF.